This TCR beta chain was observed in a study of T cell responses to AZD1222 COVID-19 vaccine. The V end was cut by 2 bases, the J end by 6 bases, with 13 bases between. Germline values: CDR1 SNHLY, CDR2 FYNNEI. The CDR3 is made up of 14 amino acids. Measured with immunoSEQ multiplex PCR; TCRdb has only the in-frame clones, and not every one. The sample has about 180,000 clones; 80% to 95% are singletons. This clone was seen more than once but under ten times. The sequences come from peripheral blood, collected 28 days after the second AZD1222 dose. The rearrangement links TRBV2 to TRBJ1-2; D gene ambiguous. The source is an adult who received the AZD1222 COVID-19 vaccine. The DNA of the CDR3 is TGTGCCAGCAGTGAACCTCTAAACTCTGATGGCTACACCTTC. Translated: CASSEPLNSDGYTF.